The T cell receptor (beta chain) described here comes from a study of sequential checkpoint blockade in melanoma. Study summary: Randomization was 1:1 between first-line nivolumab→ipilimumab and ipilimumab→nivolumab.

Only in-frame clones appear in the TCRdb table, and some are missing; sequencing was by immunoSEQ multiplex PCR. This table holds around 19,000 clones, over 60% found once. Treatment here: randomized to nivolumab then ipilimumab (arm A) or the reverse (arm B). None of the patients previously received DNA-damaging chemotherapy. From thawed PBMCs, live CD3+CD8+ cells negative for CD19 and CD56 were sorted. This CDR3 has 14 residues. Looked up from germline, CDR1 is LGHNA and CDR2 is YSLEER. The V and J ends lost 4 bases and 4 bases respectively, with 11 bases between them. The gene calls are TRBV4-3 and TRBJ1-5; perhaps TRBD1 as D (5 bases). The origin of this receptor is a human donor with melanoma. Specimen: CD8+ T cells sorted from blood (inferred from file names), collected from a patient given nivolumab and ipilimumab in sequence. The chain's CDR3 is CASSPDISNQPQHF. CDR3 coding DNA: TGCGCCAGCAGCCCGGACATCTCAAATCAGCCCCAGCATTTT.